The rows below give T cell receptor beta chains drawn from one sample of a study of T cells after yellow fever vaccination. TCRdb re-derived calls from the 5' RACE reads in MiXCR, one entry per CDR3 protein. The repertoire holds 500,000 to 650,000 distinct CDR3 sequences, with about a sixth as singletons. The sequenced sample was PBMCs, obtained about 5 days after the first yellow fever vaccination. These TCRs come from a man aged 18 to 30 who received the YFV17D yellow fever vaccine. Both conserved end residues are part of each CDR3. D genes are given only for firm matches. Size tells how often a clone was seen (once, few, many) or the class of an expanded clone, and some rows leave it out.

D gene	V gene	J gene	clone size	CDR3 protein	CDR3 DNA
TRBD2	TRBV5-1	TRBJ2-1	NA	CASTAPGTSPSNEQFF	TGCGCCAGCACCGCTCCCGGGACTAGCCCCTCCAATGAGCAGTTCTTC
NA	TRBV6-5	TRBJ2-7	NA	CASSYRDRASEQYF	TGTGCCAGCAGTTACCGAGACCGGGCGTCCGAGCAGTACTTC
NA	TRBV20-1	TRBJ2-7	NA	CSAREFSPEQYF	TGCAGTGCTAGAGAATTTTCGCCCGAGCAGTACTTC
NA	TRBV9	TRBJ1-2	many	CASSATNYGYTF	TGTGCCAGCAGCGCCACTAACTATGGCTACACCTTC
NA	TRBV6-2/TRBV6-3	TRBJ1-5	few	CASSDGNRRQPQHF	TGTGCCAGCAGTGACGGGAATCGGCGTCAGCCCCAGCATTTT
NA	TRBV10-3	TRBJ2-7	few	CAISVPIPGEQYF	TGTGCCATCAGTGTTCCTATCCCCGGGGAGCAGTACTTC
TRBD2	TRBV6-5	TRBJ2-5	few	CASSVLAEPQETQYF	TGTGCCAGCAGTGTACTAGCGGAACCCCAAGAGACCCAGTACTTC
NA	TRBV7-9	TRBJ1-6	NA	CASSSARDLWDSPLHF	TGTGCCAGCAGCAGTGCCCGGGATTTGTGGGATTCACCCCTCCACTTT
TRBD1	TRBV5-1	TRBJ1-5	few	CASSPTGGGGQPQHF	TGCGCCAGCAGCCCGACAGGGGGAGGGGGTCAGCCCCAGCATTTT
NA	TRBV24-1	TRBJ2-1	NA	CATGEHSYNEQFF	TGTGCCACCGGGGAGCACTCCTACAATGAGCAGTTCTTC